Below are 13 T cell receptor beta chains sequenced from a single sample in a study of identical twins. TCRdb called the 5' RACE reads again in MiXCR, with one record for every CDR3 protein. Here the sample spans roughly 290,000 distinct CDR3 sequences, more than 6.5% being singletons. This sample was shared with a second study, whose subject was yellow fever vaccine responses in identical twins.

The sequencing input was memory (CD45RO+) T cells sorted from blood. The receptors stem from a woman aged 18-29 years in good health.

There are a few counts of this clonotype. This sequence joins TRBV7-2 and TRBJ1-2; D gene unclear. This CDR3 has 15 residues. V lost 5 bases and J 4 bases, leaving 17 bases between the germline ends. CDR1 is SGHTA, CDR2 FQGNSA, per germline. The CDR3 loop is CASSEAAGSSYGYTF. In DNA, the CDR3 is TGTGCCAGCAGCGAAGCAGCTGGGTCTAGCTATGGCTACACCTTC.

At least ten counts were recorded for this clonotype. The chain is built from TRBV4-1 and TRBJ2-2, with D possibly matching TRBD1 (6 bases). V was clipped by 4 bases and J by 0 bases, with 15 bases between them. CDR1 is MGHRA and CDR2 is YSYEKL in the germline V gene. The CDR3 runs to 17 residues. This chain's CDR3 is CASSPSPDRSNTGELFF. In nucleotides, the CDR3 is TGCGCCAGCAGCCCGTCCCCGGACAGATCGAACACCGGGGAGCTGTTTTTT.

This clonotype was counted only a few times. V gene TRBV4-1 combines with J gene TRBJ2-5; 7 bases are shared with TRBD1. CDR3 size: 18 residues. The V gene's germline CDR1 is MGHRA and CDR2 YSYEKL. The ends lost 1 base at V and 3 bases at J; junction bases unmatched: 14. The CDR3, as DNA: TGCGCCAGCAGCCAAGTCCCAAATAAAGCCGGGACAGAAGAGACCCAGTACTTC. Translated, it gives CASSQVPNKAGTEETQYF.

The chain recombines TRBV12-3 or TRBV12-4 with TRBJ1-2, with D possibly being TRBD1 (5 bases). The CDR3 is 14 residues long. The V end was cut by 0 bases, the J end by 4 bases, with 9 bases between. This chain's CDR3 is CASSLAIGGYGYTF. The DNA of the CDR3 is TGTGCCAGCAGTTTAGCGATCGGGGGCTATGGCTACACCTTC.

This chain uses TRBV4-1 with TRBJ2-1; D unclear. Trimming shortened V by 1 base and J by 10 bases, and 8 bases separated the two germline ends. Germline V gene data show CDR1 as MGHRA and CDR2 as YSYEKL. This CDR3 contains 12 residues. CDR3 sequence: CASSQAGKEQFF. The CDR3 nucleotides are TGCGCCAGCAGCCAAGCAGGTAAAGAGCAGTTCTTC.

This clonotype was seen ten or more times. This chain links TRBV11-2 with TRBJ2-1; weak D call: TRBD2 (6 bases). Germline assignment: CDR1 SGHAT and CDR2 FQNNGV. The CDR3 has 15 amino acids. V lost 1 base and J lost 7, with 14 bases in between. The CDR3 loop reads CASSLGWGVANEQFF. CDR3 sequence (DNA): TGTGCCAGCAGCTTAGGTTGGGGGGTAGCGAATGAGCAGTTCTTC.

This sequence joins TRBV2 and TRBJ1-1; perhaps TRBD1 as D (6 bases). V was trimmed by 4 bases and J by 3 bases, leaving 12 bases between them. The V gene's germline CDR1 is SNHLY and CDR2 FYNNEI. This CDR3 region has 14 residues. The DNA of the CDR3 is TGTGCCAGCAGTGCCAACAGGGATTACACTGAAGCTTTCTTT. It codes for CASSANRDYTEAFF.

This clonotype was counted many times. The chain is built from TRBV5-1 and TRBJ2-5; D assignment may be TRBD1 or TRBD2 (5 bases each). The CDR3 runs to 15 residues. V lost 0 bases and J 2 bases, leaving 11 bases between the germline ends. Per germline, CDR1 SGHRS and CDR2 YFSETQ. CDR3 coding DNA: TGCGCCAGCAGCTTGGATACCGGGACGCAAGAGACCCAGTACTTC. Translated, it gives CASSLDTGTQETQYF.

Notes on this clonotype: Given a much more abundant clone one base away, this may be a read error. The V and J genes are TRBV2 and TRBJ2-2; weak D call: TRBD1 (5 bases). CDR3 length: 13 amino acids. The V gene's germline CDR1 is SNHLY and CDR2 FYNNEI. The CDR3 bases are TGTCCCAGTTCGACGAAGGACACTCGGGAGCTGTTTTTT. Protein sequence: CPSSTKDTRELFF.

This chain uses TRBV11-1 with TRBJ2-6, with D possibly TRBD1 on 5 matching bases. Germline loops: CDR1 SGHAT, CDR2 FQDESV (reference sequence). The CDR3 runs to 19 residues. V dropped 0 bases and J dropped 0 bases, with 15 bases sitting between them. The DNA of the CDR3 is TGTGCCAGCAGCTTAGCCGAGACAGCAGGATCCTCTGGGGCCAACGTCCTGACTTTC. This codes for CASSLAETAGSSGANVLTF.

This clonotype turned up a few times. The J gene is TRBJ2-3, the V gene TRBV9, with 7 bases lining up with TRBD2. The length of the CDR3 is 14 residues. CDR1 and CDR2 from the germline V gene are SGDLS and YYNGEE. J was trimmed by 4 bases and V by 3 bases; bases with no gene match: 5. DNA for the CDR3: TGTGCCAGCAGCGCAAGCGGGATGGCAGATACGCAGTATTTT. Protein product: CASSASGMADTQYF.

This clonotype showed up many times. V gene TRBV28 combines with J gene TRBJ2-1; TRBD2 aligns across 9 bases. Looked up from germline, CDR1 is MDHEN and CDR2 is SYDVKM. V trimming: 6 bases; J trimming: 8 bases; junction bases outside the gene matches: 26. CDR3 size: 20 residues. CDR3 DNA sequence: TGTGCCAGCAGCCCTCACCCGACACACCCTAGCGGGGTCACACCCGATGAGCAGTTCTTC. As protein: CASSPHPTHPSGVTPDEQFF.

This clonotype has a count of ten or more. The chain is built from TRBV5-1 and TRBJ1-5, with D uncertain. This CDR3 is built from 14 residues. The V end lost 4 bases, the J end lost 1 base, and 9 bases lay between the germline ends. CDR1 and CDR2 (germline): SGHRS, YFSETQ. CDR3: CASSPGASNQPQHF. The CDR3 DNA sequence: TGCGCCAGCAGCCCAGGAGCGAGCAATCAGCCCCAGCATTTT.